This TCR beta chain is drawn from a study of T cell changes during pregnancy in multiple sclerosis (dated by TCRdb to the late 2010s). Some background on the complete study: Changes in the T cell repertoire over the course of pregnancy were examined in this study in women with multiple sclerosis.

Library generation was performed with the immunoSEQ multiplex PCR assay. As stored in TCRdb, this immuneACCESS dataset retains in-frame rearrangements with V and J assigned. A fraction of the clones does not appear; measured against another copy, unresolved V genes explain less than half of the discrepancy, and the remainder lacks a known reason. The sample table lists about 130,000 clones, 90% to 98% of them with a count of one. The top ten clones comprise 0.44% of the sample. Note on this clone: This receptor's antigen is unknown. Base qualities were left out, and no much larger clone turns up one base away.

In the germline V gene, CDR1 corresponds to SNHLY and CDR2 to FYNNEI. The V end loses 6 bases and the J end loses 2 bases, and a stretch of 14 bases separates them. The CDR3 sequence holds 14 residues, the cysteine and phenylalanine included. CDR3 DNA is the only sequence kept; it has 42 bases, read in frame from the first base. The V and J segments used are TRBV2 and TRBJ2-7; the D region possibly corresponds to TRBD2 (6 bases align). The TCR sequence derives from a female donor with multiple sclerosis, enrolled in a pregnancy study. The sample here was peripheral blood, taken after pregnancy. The CDR3 in this case is CASRRTDYTYEQYF. The sequenced DNA is TGTGCCAGCAGGAGGACGGACTATACCTACGAGCAGTACTTC.